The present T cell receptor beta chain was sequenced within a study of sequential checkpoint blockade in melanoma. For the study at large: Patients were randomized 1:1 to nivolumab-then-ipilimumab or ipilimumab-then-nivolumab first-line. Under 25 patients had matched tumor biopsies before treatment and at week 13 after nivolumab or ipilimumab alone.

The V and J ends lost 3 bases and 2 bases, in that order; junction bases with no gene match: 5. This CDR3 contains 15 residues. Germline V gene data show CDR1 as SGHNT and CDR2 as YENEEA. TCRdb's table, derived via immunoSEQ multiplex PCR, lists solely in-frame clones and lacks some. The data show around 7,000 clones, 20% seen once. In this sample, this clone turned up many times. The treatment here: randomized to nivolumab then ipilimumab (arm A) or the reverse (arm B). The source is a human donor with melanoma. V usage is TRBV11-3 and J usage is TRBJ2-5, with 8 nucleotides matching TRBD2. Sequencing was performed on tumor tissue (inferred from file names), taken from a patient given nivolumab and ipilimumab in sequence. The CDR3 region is CASSLKLAGQETQYF. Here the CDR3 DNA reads TGTGCCAGCAGCTTGAAATTAGCGGGGCAAGAGACCCAGTACTTC.